This T cell receptor (beta chain) appears in the sequencing data of a study of identical twins. General observations from the study: Zero-insertion findings could be partly confounded by invariant cells (MAIT and iNKT cells).

The CDR3 consists of 11 residues. Germline V gives CDR1 DFQATT, CDR2 SNEGSKA (reference sequence). A universal primer binding site was introduced by template switching. The final cDNA contained unique molecular identifiers. TCRdb re-derived calls from the 5' RACE reads in MiXCR, one entry per CDR3 protein. The table has 700,000 or so distinct CDR3 sequences, 8.6% seen once. Concerning this clonotype itself: What it recognizes is unknown.

These records were also assigned to another study, of yellow fever vaccine responses in identical twins.

The chain employs TRBV20-1 and TRBJ2-1; 7 bases agree with TRBD1. Input material: PBMCs. The TCR originated in a woman aged 18-30 years in good health. CDR3 region: CGQDIGNEQFF. The CDR3 coding sequence is TGCGGACAGGATATCGGGAATGAGCAGTTCTTC.